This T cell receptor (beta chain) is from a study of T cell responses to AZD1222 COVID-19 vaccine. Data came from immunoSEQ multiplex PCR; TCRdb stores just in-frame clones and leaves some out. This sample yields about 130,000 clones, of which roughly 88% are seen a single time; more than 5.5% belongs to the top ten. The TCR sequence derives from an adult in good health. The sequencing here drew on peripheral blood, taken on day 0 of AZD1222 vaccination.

The CDR3 here is CATSDDSGRAPYNEQFF. CDR3 nucleotides: TGTGCCACCAGTGATGACAGCGGGAGGGCCCCCTACAATGAGCAGTTCTTC. The chain joins TRBV24-1 to TRBJ2-1, with 10 bases that match TRBD2. The CDR3 is 17 amino acids. Germline CDR1 reads KGHDR; CDR2 reads SFDVKD. V dropped 3 bases and J dropped 2; count of bases not matched to a gene: 6.